This T cell receptor beta chain stems from a study of T-cell memory formation after mild COVID-19. Study-wide findings and caveats: Clones which contracted sat mainly in CM and EM if CD4+, and in EMRA if CD8+. In second-wave clones peaking day 37, SARS-CoV-2 specificity remained unconfirmed. Pre-infection memory contained some responding clones, which suggested that cross-reactive memory had joined.

There are a few counts of this clonotype. What it binds is unknown. The CDR3 spans 12 residues. Trimming removed 4 bases from V and 11 bases from J, with 12 bases in between. Germline loops: CDR1 MNHEY, CDR2 SVGEGT. After 5'RACE with constant-segment primers, TCR alpha and TCR beta cDNA libraries carrying sample barcodes and UMIs were obtained. Each CDR3 protein gets one entry after TCRdb re-called the 5' RACE reads with MiXCR. The sample contains roughly 89,000 distinct CDR3 sequences, over 13% of which appear only once. The V and J genes are TRBV6-2 or TRBV6-3 and TRBJ1-5; D gene ambiguous. Input material: PBMCs or a T cell subset sorted from them (not recorded which). The TCR comes from a man between 18 and 35 years old who had mild COVID-19 (a few samples of this study predate the infection). Cell type and time point are not known. CDR3 residues: CASSWRASAQHF. CDR3 bases: TGTGCCAGCAGTTGGAGGGCGTCGGCCCAGCATTTT.